Below, 21 T cell receptor beta chains from the same sample are listed, as sequenced in a study of identical twins. A single record per CDR3 protein comes from TCRdb applying MiXCR to the 5' RACE reads. Seen here are some 460,000 distinct CDR3 sequences, more than 13% observed once, and the top ten hold about 0.54%. These same data were also listed under a study on yellow fever vaccine responses in identical twins.

The specimen was CD4+ T cells sorted from blood. All receptors come from a woman under 30 in good health.

This clonotype has just a few counts. The chain carries TRBV7-9 and TRBJ2-3; 9 bases agree with TRBD2. Germline CDR1 reads SEHNR; CDR2 reads FQNEAQ (reference sequence). This CDR3 has 16 residues. Trimming removed 5 bases from V and 2 bases from J; junction bases left unmatched: 8. The CDR3: CASSPKLAGYTDTQYF. Here the CDR3 DNA reads TGTGCCAGCAGCCCGAAACTAGCGGGCTACACAGATACGCAGTATTTT.

This clonotype appeared many times. This chain connects TRBV5-5 to TRBJ2-5, with D maybe TRBD1 (6 bases). CDR1 is SGHKS, CDR2 YYEKEE, per germline (reference sequence). Trimming left V 6 bases short and J 3 bases short, with 12 bases between. The CDR3 extends over 13 amino acids. The CDR3 sequence: CASILQGKETQYF. The CDR3 nucleotides are TGTGCCAGCATATTACAGGGTAAAGAGACCCAGTACTTC. The complete variable domain, with remaining parts taken from reference TRBV5-5 and TRBJ2-5, reads DAGVTQSPTHLIKTRGQQVTLRCSPISGHKSVSWYQQVLGQGPQFIFQYYEKEERGRGNFPDRFSARQFPNYSSELNVNALLLGDSALYLCASILQGKETQYFGPGTRLLVL.

This clonotype was seen a few times. The chain employs TRBV12-3 or TRBV12-4 and TRBJ2-1; D is perhaps TRBD2 (5 bases). V was shortened by 7 bases and J by 9 bases, with 22 bases between the two germline ends. This CDR3 has 15 amino acids. The CDR3 DNA is TGTGCCAGCAAAATATATGCGGCTAGCTTCGGTGAGCAGTTCTTC. Its protein product is CASKIYAASFGEQFF.

The chain employs TRBV11-2 and TRBJ2-3, with 9 bases that match TRBD1. There are 17 residues in the CDR3. J lost 2 bases, V lost 5 bases, and 11 bases had no gene match. Looked up from germline, CDR1 is SGHAT and CDR2 is FQNNGV. The CDR3 is CASSQYRGLGATDTQYF. The CDR3 region has the DNA TGTGCCAGCAGCCAGTACAGGGGGCTGGGGGCCACAGATACGCAGTATTTT.

This clonotype was observed a few times. V usage is TRBV6-1 and J usage is TRBJ1-4; 7 nucleotides align to TRBD1. The CDR3 is 15 amino acids. Germline values: CDR1 MNHNS, CDR2 SASEGT. The J segment lost 2 bases and the V segment lost 6 bases, leaving 6 bases of the junction unmatched. CDR3 sequence: CASRRGRRTNEKLFF. In nucleotides, the CDR3 is TGTGCCAGCAGGAGGGGGCGAAGGACTAATGAAAAACTGTTTTTT.

This clonotype was counted a few times. This chain joins TRBV6-1 and TRBJ1-5; 9 bases map to TRBD1. The CDR3 is made up of 16 amino acids. Trimming removed 4 bases from V and 4 bases from J; junction bases left unmatched: 8. Germline CDR1 is MNHNS and CDR2 is SASEGT. In nucleotides, the CDR3 is TGTGCCAGCAGTGCCCGACAGGGGGATGGAAATCAGCCCCAGCATTTT. Its translation is CASSARQGDGNQPQHF.

This clonotype was counted at least ten times. CDR3 nucleotides: TGTGCCAGCAGTTTCAATCCTGGAAGCTCCTACGAGCAGTACTTC. This gives the protein CASSFNPGSSYEQYF. V and J are TRBV12-3 or TRBV12-4 and TRBJ2-7; D is unclear. The CDR3 length is 15 residues. Trimming removed 3 bases from V and 0 bases from J, with 12 bases in between.

This clonotype was detected only a few times. The chain carries TRBV5-4 and TRBJ2-7; D gene unclear. The CDR3 length is 14 residues. Germline lookup yields CDR1 SGHNT and CDR2 YYREEE (reference sequence). Trimming stripped 5 bases from V and 1 base from J, with 13 bases between. The CDR3 region has the DNA TGTGCCAGCAGTACAGAGACTTTTTCCTACGAGCAGTACTTC. This sequence encodes CASSTETFSYEQYF.

The chain employs TRBV6-2 or TRBV6-3 and TRBJ2-7; 10 bases are a match to TRBD2. Trimming removed 5 bases from V and 4 bases from J; junction bases left unmatched: 5. This CDR3 is 14 amino acids long. Looked up from germline, CDR1 is MNHEY and CDR2 is SVGEGT. The CDR3 is CASSRAGGPYEQYF. The CDR3 DNA follows: TGTGCCAGCAGTCGAGCGGGAGGGCCGTACGAGCAGTACTTC.

This clonotype was detected a few times. The chain carries TRBV7-9 and TRBJ2-2, with D perhaps TRBD2 (6 bases). The CDR3 is 14 residues long. V was shortened by 6 bases and J by 2 bases, with 10 bases between the two germline ends. Germline-derived CDR1 and CDR2 are SEHNR and FQNEAQ (reference sequence). In DNA, the CDR3 is TGTGCCAGCAGAATGGGGGGAAACACCGGGGAGCTGTTTTTT. Encoded protein: CASRMGGNTGELFF.

V is TRBV20-1 and J is TRBJ2-7; no definite D call. The V end lost 0 bases, the J end lost 2 bases, and 17 bases lay between the germline ends. This CDR3 region has 16 residues. Per germline, CDR1 DFQATT and CDR2 SNEGSKA (reference sequence). The CDR3 DNA reads as TGCAGTGCTAGAGATCTCGTCGCCGCGAGAGCCTACGAGCAGTACTTC. Translated, it gives CSARDLVAARAYEQYF.

The chain joins TRBV6-6 to TRBJ2-1, with D perhaps matching TRBD2 (5 bases). The CDR3 totals 12 residues. Between the trimmed V and J ends, which lost 6 bases and 12 bases, there was a span of 15 bases. The germline gives CDR1 MNHNY, CDR2 SVGAGI (reference sequence). CDR3 bases: TGTGCCAGCAGACCCTCTAGCTTGACGCAGTTCTTC. Protein: CASRPSSLTQFF.

Many counts were recorded for this clonotype. The rearrangement joins TRBV25-1 to TRBJ2-5, with D tentatively TRBD2 (5 bases). V gave up 2 bases and J gave up 5 bases, with 15 bases separating them. Germline V gives CDR1 MGHDK, CDR2 SYGVNS. This CDR3 region has 15 residues. In DNA, the CDR3 is TGTGCCAGCAGTGAAGTAATGAGAGGGCGTGAGACCCAGTACTTC. Residues: CASSEVMRGRETQYF.

Notes on this clonotype: A read error may account for a junction end that differs from germline. The chain couples TRBV5-5 to TRBJ2-5; D may be TRBD1 or TRBD2 (5 bases each). This CDR3 region has 13 residues. Germline lookup yields CDR1 SGHKS and CDR2 YYEKEE (reference sequence). CDR3 bases: TGTGCCAGCAGGACCAATCCCGGGACCACCCCAACCTTC. Translation gives CASRTNPGTTPTF.

This clonotype was detected only a few times. This rearrangement joins TRBV28 to TRBJ2-2, with D perhaps TRBD1 or TRBD2 (5 bases each). Trimming stripped 2 bases from V and 1 base from J, with 11 bases between. Germline V gene sequence: CDR1 MDHEN, CDR2 SYDVKM. The CDR3 contains 16 residues. In nucleotides, the CDR3 is TGTGCCAGCAGTTTACCAACTAGGGGGAACACCGGGGAGCTGTTTTTT. This codes for CASSLPTRGNTGELFF.

This sequence joins TRBV20-1 and TRBJ2-1; TRBD2 matches at 8 bases. Trimming cost V 4 bases and J 2 bases; bases outside gene matches: 7. In germline, CDR1 is DFQATT, CDR2 SNEGSKA (reference sequence). This CDR3 contains 15 residues. CDR3 nucleotides: TGCAGTGCTATTTTAGCGGGAATCACCTACAATGAGCAGTTCTTC. Translated, it gives CSAILAGITYNEQFF.

This clonotype was observed a handful of times. This CDR3 is CASSFNAGRTGELFF. DNA of the CDR3: TGTGCCAGCAGTTTTAATGCGGGGCGCACCGGGGAGCTGTTTTTT. The genes are TRBV28 and TRBJ2-2; tentatively, D is TRBD2 (6 bases). CDR1 is MDHEN and CDR2 is SYDVKM in the germline V gene. The CDR3 consists of 15 residues. The V end was cut by 3 bases, the J end by 4 bases, with 12 bases between. The entire variable domain, with the rest obtained from reference TRBV28 and TRBJ2-2, is as follows: DVKVTQSSRYLVKRTGEKVFLECVQDMDHENMFWYRQDPGLGLRLIYFSYDVKMKEKGDIPEGYSVSREKKERFSLILESASTNQTSMYLCASSFNAGRTGELFFGEGSRLTVL.

In its sample, this clonotype was seen many times. The chain links TRBV3-1 to TRBJ2-5; D ambiguous. The V and J ends lost 1 base and 2 bases respectively, with 11 bases between them. CDR1 and CDR2 from the germline V gene are LGHDT and YNNKEL (reference sequence). This CDR3 has 15 residues. For the CDR3, the DNA is TGTGCCAGCAGCCAAGCGACCCGGACGCAAGAGACCCAGTACTTC. It is translated as CASSQATRTQETQYF.

This clonotype was detected a few times. J is TRBJ2-4 and V is TRBV6-2 or TRBV6-3; D might be TRBD1 (5 bases). V was trimmed by 1 base and J by 13 bases, leaving 11 bases between them. This CDR3 comprises 12 residues. Per germline, CDR1 MNHEY and CDR2 SVGEGT. CDR3 nucleotides: TGTGCCAGCAGTTACTTTCAGGGTTGGCAGTACTTC. Translated: CASSYFQGWQYF.

This clonotype was picked up a small number of times. The gene calls are TRBV6-1 and TRBJ1-1, with D possibly TRBD1 on 5 matching bases. This CDR3 is 12 amino acids long. CDR1 and CDR2 from the germline V gene are MNHNS and SASEGT. Trimming stripped 7 bases from V and 5 bases from J, with 11 bases between. The CDR3 protein is CASIGGGTEAFF. CDR3 nucleotides: TGTGCCAGCATAGGTGGGGGGACTGAAGCTTTCTTT.

This clonotype was seen a few times. The V gene is TRBV10-3, the J gene TRBJ2-1; a possible D gene is TRBD2 (6 bases). Germline CDR1 is ENHRY and CDR2 is SYGVKD. The V end was cut by 5 bases, the J end by 0 bases, with 14 bases between. CDR3 length: 16 amino acids. CDR3 bases: TGTGCCATCAGTTCCGGGACTCAGAGCTCCTACAATGAGCAGTTCTTC. Residues: CAISSGTQSSYNEQFF.